Shown below are 31 T cell receptor beta chains from a single sample sequenced in a study of T cell repertoires in cytomegalovirus infection. Antigens for these TCRs are unknown. TCRdb passed the reads through MiXCR, listing each CDR3 protein once. Altogether 200,000 or so distinct CDR3 sequences are present, 30% to 45% being singletons, with the ten largest covering 59%. The sequenced sample was CD8+ T cells from cultured PBMCs, obtained from culture after CMV antigen stimulation. The receptor set was obtained from a human donor in good health (CMV status not recorded). Some clones in this sample may be carry-over from other donors' samples.

To note about this clonotype: The CDR3 ends on some other residue instead of the conserved phenylalanine or tryptophan, so this is likely a read error. The chain couples TRBV10-3 to TRBJ2-1; no reliable D call. This CDR3 region has 14 residues. The germline V gene encodes CDR1 ENHRY and CDR2 SYGVKD. The V and J ends lost 3 bases and 5 bases respectively, with 11 bases between them. The CDR3 DNA follows: TGTGCCATCAGTGACCCTGACGACAACAATGAGCAGTTCTTA. This gives the protein CAISDPDDNNEQFL.

This clonotype appeared a few times. The chain employs TRBV2 and TRBJ1-1; possible D gene TRBD1, 6 bases. CDR1 is SNHLY, CDR2 FYNNEI, per germline. V gave up 6 bases and J gave up 6 bases, with 14 bases separating them. The CDR3 is 13 residues long. Written as DNA, the CDR3 is TGTGCCAGCAGAGGGGACACGGCTTCTGAAGCTTTCTTT. Its translation: CASRGDTASEAFF.

The V call is TRBV15, the J call TRBJ2-5, with 8 bases that match TRBD2. Losses at the gene ends were 0 bases for V and 0 bases for J; bases not matched to a gene: 6. The CDR3 runs to 17 residues. Germline V gene data show CDR1 as LNHNV and CDR2 as YYDKDF (reference sequence). Here the CDR3 DNA reads TGTGCCACCAGCAGAGATCCACTAGCGGTGTACCAAGAGACCCAGTACTTC. Translating it yields CATSRDPLAVYQETQYF. The full variable domain, in which reference TRBV15 and TRBJ2-5 provide the parts outside the CDR3, is DAMVIQNPRYQVTQFGKPVTLSCSQTLNHNVMYWYQQKSSQAPKLLFHYYDKDFNNEADTPDNFQSRRPNTSFCFLDIRSPGLGDTAMYLCATSRDPLAVYQETQYFGPGTRLLVL.

There are many counts of this clonotype. The CDR3 nucleotides are TGTGCCAGCAGCTTAACGGGGACTAGCGGGATTCAAAACATTCAGTACTTC. The encoded protein is CASSLTGTSGIQNIQYF. The V call is TRBV7-3, the J call TRBJ2-4; 13 nucleotides agree with TRBD2. The CDR3 is made up of 17 amino acids. The V segment lost 0 bases and the J segment 5 bases; nucleotides outside the gene matches: 4. The germline V gene encodes CDR1 SGHTA and CDR2 FQGTGA. The variable domain in full, with the rest retrieved from reference TRBV7-3 and TRBJ2-4, is GAGVSQTPSNKVTEKGKYVELRCDPISGHTALYWYRQSLGQGPEFLIYFQGTGAADDSGLPNDRFFAVRPEGSVSTLKIQRTERGDSAVYLCASSLTGTSGIQNIQYFGAGTRLSVL.

The V gene is TRBV6-2 or TRBV6-3, the J gene TRBJ1-1; TRBD1 might be the D (6 bases). CDR3 length: 13 amino acids. CDR1 is MNHEY, CDR2 SVGEGT, per germline. The ends were cut back, 6 bases at V and 1 base at J, with 9 bases in the middle. DNA for the CDR3: TGTGCCAGCAGCGGACAGAAGAACACTGAAGCTTTCTTT. This gives the protein CASSGQKNTEAFF.

This clonotype was counted between two and nine times. This chain uses TRBV7-6 with TRBJ2-1, with 7 bases aligning to TRBD2. Germline CDR1 reads SGHVS; CDR2 reads FNYEAQ. With 4 bases clipped from V and 5 bases from J, the junction kept 8 bases outside the gene matches. The CDR3 runs to 15 residues. CDR3 loop: CASSSLAVSNNEQFF. The CDR3 DNA reads TGTGCCAGCAGCTCCCTAGCGGTCTCAAACAATGAGCAGTTCTTC.

This chain links TRBV18 with TRBJ2-1; D possibly matches TRBD1 or TRBD2 (6 bases each). Germline CDR1 KGHSH, CDR2 LQKENI. The CDR3 loop spans 16 amino acids. Trimming stripped 1 base from V and 5 bases from J, with 15 bases between. CDR3: CASSPLKGGLNNEQFF. The CDR3 DNA reads as TGTGCCAGCTCACCACTTAAAGGGGGACTTAACAATGAGCAGTTCTTC.

CDR3 nucleotide sequence: TGTGCCACCAGCAGAGTCCGGTCAGACGAGCAGTTCTTC. This codes for CATSRVRSDEQFF. This chain uses TRBV15 with TRBJ2-1, with D hard to call. Per germline, CDR1 LNHNV and CDR2 YYDKDF (reference sequence). The length of the CDR3 is 13 residues. V dropped 1 base and J dropped 10 bases, with 11 bases sitting between them.

The V and J genes are TRBV29-1 and TRBJ2-1; D remains ambiguous. The CDR3 has 14 residues. V lost 0 bases and J lost 5, with 11 bases in between. Germline V CDR1 and CDR2: SQVTM, ANQGSEA. CDR3 region: CSVEDYDQNNEQFF. CDR3 sequence (DNA): TGCAGCGTTGAAGATTACGACCAAAACAATGAGCAGTTCTTC.

Of note for this clonotype: At one of its ends the junction is not consistent with the germline gene, which may arise from a read error. This chain connects TRBV7-9 to TRBJ2-5; a possible D gene is TRBD2 (7 bases). CDR3 length equals 15 residues. Germline loops: CDR1 SEHNR, CDR2 FQNEAQ (reference sequence). CDR3 sequence reads: CASSEGAGEGETQYF. CDR3 nucleotides: TGTGCTAGCAGCGAAGGCGCAGGGGAGGGAGAGACCCAGTACTTC.

A few counts support this clonotype. This chain links TRBV5-1 with TRBJ1-2; D uncertain. Germline V gene sequence: CDR1 SGHRS, CDR2 YFSETQ. Trimming took 1 base from V and 4 from J, leaving 11 bases between them. The CDR3 has 14 residues. CDR3 sequence: CASSLSAGGYGYTF. DNA for the CDR3: TGCGCCAGCAGCTTGAGCGCCGGAGGCTATGGCTACACCTTC.

The chain uses TRBV7-9 and TRBJ1-1, with TRBD1 matching 7 bases. This CDR3 has 12 residues. V was clipped by 5 bases and J by 7 bases; unmatched bases: 4. From germline, CDR1 is SEHNR and CDR2 FQNEAQ (reference sequence). The CDR3 sequence is CASSPDRLEAFF. CDR3 nucleotides: TGTGCCAGCAGCCCGGACAGGCTTGAAGCTTTCTTT.

The V call is TRBV20-1, the J call TRBJ2-1; maybe TRBD2 (6 bases). Trimming removed 2 bases from V and 3 bases from J, with 20 bases in between. CDR3 length: 17 residues. CDR1 and CDR2 (germline): DFQATT, SNEGSKA (reference sequence). In DNA form, the CDR3 reads TGCAGTGCTAGACCACCACGGGACTTAAGTTTCTACAATGAGCAGTTCTTC. It codes for CSARPPRDLSFYNEQFF.

This clonotype was counted only a few times. V gene TRBV6-5 combines with J gene TRBJ2-7; 8 bases agree with TRBD1. CDR1 MNHEY and CDR2 SVGAGI come from the germline V gene. The V gene end was trimmed by 4 bases and the J gene end by 4 bases; junction bases not matched to a gene: 6. The CDR3 sequence is 14 residues long. The CDR3 DNA follows: TGTGCCAGCAGTTCCAGGGGGCGGGTGTACGAGCAGTACTTC. Protein: CASSSRGRVYEQYF.

This chain joins TRBV12-3 or TRBV12-4 and TRBJ2-1; 9 nucleotides align to TRBD2. The ends lost 6 bases at V and 7 bases at J; junction bases unmatched: 22. CDR3 length: 19 amino acids. CDR3 DNA sequence: TGTGCCAGCAGCCCGATAGCGGGAGAGTTAGTGAGGTGGGGAAATGAGCAGTTCTTC. Residues: CASSPIAGELVRWGNEQFF.

This clonotype has just one count. The J gene is TRBJ2-7, the V gene TRBV5-4; tentatively, D is TRBD2 (6 bases). The V and J ends lost 4 bases and 3 bases respectively, with 11 bases between them. CDR1 is SGHNT, CDR2 YYREEE, per germline (reference sequence). This CDR3 spans 13 amino acids. Here the CDR3 DNA reads TGTGCCAGCAGCCAGTGGGGGGACTACGAGCAGTACTTC. Amino acids: CASSQWGDYEQYF. The whole variable domain, filled in from reference TRBV5-4 and TRBJ2-7, reads ETGVTQSPTHLIKTRGQQVTLRCSSQSGHNTVSWYQQALGQGPQFIFQYYREEENGRGNFPPRFSGLQFPNYSSELNVNALELDDSALYLCASSQWGDYEQYFGPGTRLTVT.

Points on this clonotype: One junction end disagrees with the germline gene, perhaps due to a read error. The genes are TRBV4-2 and TRBJ2-1; D remains ambiguous. The CDR3 is made up of 17 amino acids. Germline V gives CDR1 LGHNA, CDR2 YNFKEQ. In nucleotides, the CDR3 is TGTGCCAGCAGCCAAGAGATTGGCGGCCTGGCCTACAATGCTCAGTTATTC. Translation: CASSQEIGGLAYNAQLF.

This clonotype occurred a few times. The chain joins TRBV11-2 to TRBJ1-1; D perhaps matches TRBD1 (5 bases). V lost 0 bases to trimming and J lost 3 bases, with 14 bases between them. Germline CDR1 reads SGHAT; CDR2 reads FQNNGV. The CDR3 extends over 16 amino acids. CDR3 DNA sequence: TGTGCCAGCAGCTTAGAAGGGGTCCCTCCTTACACTGAAGCTTTCTTT. Translating it yields CASSLEGVPPYTEAFF. Filled out from reference TRBV11-2 and TRBJ1-1, the complete variable domain reads EAGVAQSPRYKIIEKRQSVAFWCNPISGHATLYWYQQILGQGPKLLIQFQNNGVVDDSQLPKDRFSAERLKGVDSTLKIQPAKLEDSAVYLCASSLEGVPPYTEAFFGQGTRLTVV.

J is TRBJ2-7 and V is TRBV7-9; 9 bases line up with TRBD1. J lost 4 bases, V lost 1 base, and 8 bases had no gene match. Germline V CDR1 and CDR2: SEHNR, FQNEAQ (reference sequence). The CDR3 contains 16 residues. The CDR3 DNA follows: TGTGCCAGCAGCTTAGGGTTCGGGACAGGGCAATACGAGCAGTACTTC. This translates into CASSLGFGTGQYEQYF.

J is TRBJ2-7 and V is TRBV7-9; TRBD1 matches at 8 bases. The J segment lost 3 bases and the V segment lost 8 bases, leaving 6 bases of the junction unmatched. Germline V CDR1 and CDR2: SEHNR, FQNEAQ (reference sequence). This CDR3 has 13 residues. CDR3 in amino acids: CASRPQGDYEQYF. CDR3 coding DNA: TGTGCCAGCCGCCCACAGGGGGACTACGAGCAGTACTTC.

The chain joins TRBV20-1 to TRBJ2-7, with D possibly matching TRBD2 (6 bases). Germline assignment: CDR1 DFQATT and CDR2 SNEGSKA (reference sequence). This CDR3 comprises 13 residues. V gave up 5 bases and J gave up 6 bases, with 17 bases separating them. CDR3 nucleotide sequence: TGCAGTGCTCGGGACTTCGATTATTTCGAGCAGTACTTC. Translation gives CSARDFDYFEQYF.

This clonotype appeared a few times. The chain employs TRBV7-8 and TRBJ1-1, with no clear D. This CDR3 has 13 amino acids. Germline V gene lookup returns CDR1 SGHVS and CDR2 FQNEAQ. V lost 7 bases and J lost 3, with 12 bases in between. CDR3 amino acids: CASTPRKHTEAFF. The CDR3 nucleotides read TGTGCCAGCACCCCGAGGAAGCACACTGAAGCTTTCTTT.

The V and J genes are TRBV6-1 and TRBJ2-7, with 9 bases lining up with TRBD1. Germline CDR1 reads MNHNS; CDR2 reads SASEGT. The CDR3 extends over 14 amino acids. Germline trimming cut 3 bases from V and 3 bases from J; bases unmatched to any gene: 3. For the CDR3, the DNA is TGTGCCAGCAGTGATGGGACAGGGTACTACGAGCAGTACTTC. Encoded protein: CASSDGTGYYEQYF.

In its sample, this clonotype was seen many times. The chain combines TRBV7-8 with TRBJ2-4, with 14 bases lining up with TRBD2. V lost 5 bases to trimming and J lost 1 base; unmatched junction nucleotides: 10. The CDR3 consists of 19 residues. CDR1 is SGHVS, CDR2 FQNEAQ, per germline. This chain's CDR3 is CASSLAGLAGAGAKNIQYF. CDR3 DNA: TGTGCCAGCAGCCTTGCGGGACTAGCGGGGGCCGGGGCCAAAAACATTCAGTACTTC.

This chain connects TRBV7-4 to TRBJ2-1; the D is unclear. CDR3 length: 12 amino acids. From germline, CDR1 is SGHVT and CDR2 SQSDAQ. Trimming removed 1 base from V and 8 bases from J, with 6 bases in between. The CDR3 spells CASSLDSYEQFF. CDR3 DNA sequence: TGTGCCAGCAGCTTAGACAGTTATGAGCAGTTCTTC.

The chain has TRBV20-1 and TRBJ1-6; D not resolved. V lost 1 base, J lost 5 bases, and 21 bases lay in between. From germline, CDR1 is DFQATT and CDR2 SNEGSKA (reference sequence). This CDR3 contains 18 residues. CDR3 sequence reads: CSARVPGDLSRHNSPLHF. The CDR3 nucleotides read TGCAGTGCTAGAGTTCCGGGAGACCTTTCCAGACATAATTCACCCCTCCACTTT.

The chain couples TRBV11-2 to TRBJ2-1; the match to TRBD2 covers 8 bases. With 1 base clipped from V and 8 bases from J, the junction kept 7 bases outside the gene matches. There are 15 residues in the CDR3. CDR1 is SGHAT and CDR2 is FQNNGV in the germline V gene. CDR3 coding DNA: TGTGCCAGCAGCTTAGCCGGGAGGGGTATAGATGAGCAGTTCTTC. It yields the protein CASSLAGRGIDEQFF.

The chain recombines TRBV4-1 with TRBJ2-7; 9 nucleotides match TRBD1. There are 18 residues in the CDR3. V shed 0 bases and J 1 base; nucleotides not matched to a gene: 10. The germline V gene encodes CDR1 MGHRA and CDR2 YSYEKL. CDR3 residues: CASSQDLVADRGSYEQYF. As DNA, the CDR3 is TGCGCCAGCAGCCAAGATCTTGTCGCGGACAGGGGATCCTACGAGCAGTACTTC.

The J gene is TRBJ2-2, the V gene TRBV14; 7 bases fit TRBD2. This CDR3 contains 19 residues. Trimming at V came to 2 bases and at J to 0 bases, leaving 12 bases not matched to a gene. Germline values: CDR1 SGHDN, CDR2 FVKESK. Written as DNA, the CDR3 is TGTGCCAGCAGCCAACTCAATGCCCGCCTAGCGGCGAACACCGGGGAGCTGTTTTTT. It translates to CASSQLNARLAANTGELFF.

Only a few counts were recorded for this clonotype. The CDR3 DNA follows: TGTGCCAGCTCAGGACGGAGAAACTATGGCTACACCTTC. It is translated as CASSGRRNYGYTF. The V call is TRBV2, the J call TRBJ1-2; D not certain. CDR1 is SNHLY, CDR2 FYNNEI, per germline. This CDR3 has 13 residues. Trimming cost V 8 bases and J 2 bases, with 12 bases left between them.

This clonotype was seen more than once but under ten times. This rearrangement joins TRBV15 to TRBJ1-1; a possible D gene is TRBD1 (5 bases). Germline loops: CDR1 LNHNV, CDR2 YYDKDF (reference sequence). Trimming stripped 5 bases from V and 2 bases from J, with 18 bases between. CDR3 length: 16 residues. This CDR3 reads CATSEATEGRNTEAFF. The CDR3 coding sequence is TGTGCCACCAGCGAGGCCACCGAGGGGAGAAACACTGAAGCTTTCTTT.